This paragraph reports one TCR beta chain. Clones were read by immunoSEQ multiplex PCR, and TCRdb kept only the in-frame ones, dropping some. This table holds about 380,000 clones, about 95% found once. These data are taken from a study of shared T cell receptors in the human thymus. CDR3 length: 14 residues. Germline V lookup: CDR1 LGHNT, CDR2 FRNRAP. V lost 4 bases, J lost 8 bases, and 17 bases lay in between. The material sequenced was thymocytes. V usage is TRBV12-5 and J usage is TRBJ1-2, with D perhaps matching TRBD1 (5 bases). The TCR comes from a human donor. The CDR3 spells CASGYGAGPSGYTF. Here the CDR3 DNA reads TGTGCTAGTGGTTATGGGGCCGGCCCATCAGGCTACACCTTC.